This T cell receptor (beta chain) comes out of a study of blood T cells in healthy people across ages (dated by TCRdb to the mid-2010s). In the study overall: In model experiments, roughly one uniquely barcoded TCR beta cDNA molecule per two T cells was captured by template switching. The donors were split into four age groups: young (average 16 years), middle-aged (roughly 40), aged (roughly 60) and long-lived (over 75). To avoid experimental bias, donors of different ages were spread randomly across the sequencing lanes. For two donors (one aged 18 to 30 and one aged 80 or older), the study analyzed two additional independent replicas of 1 million unique cDNA reads from the same blood draw. To track age-related changes in TCR beta repertoire diversity, the study relied on deep sequencing normalized with unique cDNA molecular identifiers. Broader findings and caveats from the paper: Estimates of total diversity based on one million sequenced T cells were regarded as lower bounds and as underestimates. Because donor CMV infection status was unknown, age-related changes in expanded clonotypes were potentially confounded. The long-lived group showed more naive CD4+ T cells, fewer expanded clones and increased TCR diversity than the aged group, suggesting age selection. Because profiling used bulk unsorted PBMCs, naive and antigen-experienced compartments could not be compared conclusively. A strong correlation was found between observed TCR beta diversity and the percentage of naive T cells measured by flow cytometry. As age increased, observed TCR beta diversity per million T cells dropped in a roughly linear way, and a significant reduction was already evident by age 40.

Receptor amplification or capture employed 5' RACE. The sequencer listed for this sample is Illumina HiSeq 2500. A second PCR of roughly 7 to 11 cycles was performed with a sample-barcoded 5' primer and a J-beta primer mix. A unique molecular identifier was introduced onto each TCR beta cDNA molecule by a template-switch 5' adaptor carrying 12 random nucleotides. Each sample yielded at least 2.5 million CDR3-containing paired-end reads. First-strand cDNA was synthesized from all RNA with the Mint cDNA synthesis kit, primed by a TRBC-specific oligonucleotide. All cDNA was treated with uracil-DNA glycosylase and then went through a first 18-cycle PCR with the universal primers M1SS and BC2_uni_R. The source study handled its data this way. For normalization, 1 million high-quality reads were randomly selected from each sample, with every read carrying a distinct molecular identifier. Instead of being binned into consensus sequences, reads with shared molecular identifiers were discarded. MiTCR, with a Q25 quality threshold and the strictest error-elimination algorithm, was used for CDR3 identification, clonotype clustering and error correction. A nonparametric unseen species model with Euler transformation was used to estimate a lower bound on total TCR beta diversity. TCRdb's own reprocessing of the public reads used fastp at Q25 and MiXCR and kept productive beta chains. A single entry per CDR3 protein holds the most common genes and DNA from its merged rows. The V and J calls, along with clone size, are taken from TCRdb and not from the paper's own processing. The sample data list hundreds of thousands of distinct CDR3 sequences, and about 62% of these were observed just once. Together, the top ten hold 20% to 25% of the sample.

The donors were 40 or so Caucasian individuals from Russia, aged 6 to 90 years, who were systemically healthy. About 10 milliliters of peripheral blood were collected from each donor into EDTA-treated Vacutainer tubes. Ficoll-Paque density-gradient centrifugation was used to isolate PBMCs, with at least 6.5 million per sample. Trizol reagent was used to extract total RNA from PBMCs, with at least 5.5 micrograms per sample. For every donor, flow cytometry on a PBMC aliquot measured the percentage of naive CD45RAhigh/CD27high T cells. Points on this clonotype: What this receptor recognizes is not known. Base quality data are lacking; no much larger clone is found one base away.

The CDR3 runs 14 residues from the cysteine to the phenylalanine. Only the CDR3 part of the read is kept: 42 bases, read in frame from the first base. The V and J ends are trimmed by 3 bases and 4 bases, leaving 10 bases between them. According to the germline V gene (reference sequence), CDR1 reads SEHNR and CDR2 reads FQNEAQ. This receptor was obtained from a man aged 25-40 years in good health. Sequencing used blood. The receptor chain draws on TRBV7-9 and TRBJ2-1; the D gene is possibly TRBD1 or TRBD2, with 5 bases matching each. The CDR3 reads as follows: CASSFRDQYNEQFF. The base sequence is TGTGCCAGCAGCTTCCGGGACCAATACAATGAGCAGTTCTTC. Extended through the reference TRBV7-9 and TRBJ2-1 proteins, this CDR3 yields the full variable domain: DTGVSQNPRHKITKRGQNVTFRCDPISEHNRLYWYRQTLGQGPEFLTYFQNEAQLEKSRLLSDRFSAERPKGSFSTLEIQRTEQGDSAMYLCASSFRDQYNEQFFGPGTRLTVL.